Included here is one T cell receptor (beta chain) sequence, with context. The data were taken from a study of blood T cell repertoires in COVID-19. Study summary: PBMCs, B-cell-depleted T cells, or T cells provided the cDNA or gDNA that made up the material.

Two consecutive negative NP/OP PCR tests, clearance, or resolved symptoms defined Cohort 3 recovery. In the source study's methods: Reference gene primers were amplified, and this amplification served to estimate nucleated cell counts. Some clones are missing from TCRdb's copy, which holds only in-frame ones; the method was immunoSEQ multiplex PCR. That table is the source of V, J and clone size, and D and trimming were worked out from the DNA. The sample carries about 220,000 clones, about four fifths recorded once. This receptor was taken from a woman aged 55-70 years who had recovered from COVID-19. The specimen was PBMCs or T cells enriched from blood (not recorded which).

This CDR3 is CASSFGNLETQYF. The CDR3 DNA is TGTGCCAGCAGCTTCGGGAATTTGGAGACCCAGTACTTC. This chain uses TRBV7-2 with TRBJ2-5, with D possibly being TRBD2 (5 bases). The CDR3 has 13 residues. The ends were cut back, 3 bases at V and 5 bases at J, with 10 bases in the middle. The germline V gene has CDR1 SGHTA and CDR2 FQGNSA.